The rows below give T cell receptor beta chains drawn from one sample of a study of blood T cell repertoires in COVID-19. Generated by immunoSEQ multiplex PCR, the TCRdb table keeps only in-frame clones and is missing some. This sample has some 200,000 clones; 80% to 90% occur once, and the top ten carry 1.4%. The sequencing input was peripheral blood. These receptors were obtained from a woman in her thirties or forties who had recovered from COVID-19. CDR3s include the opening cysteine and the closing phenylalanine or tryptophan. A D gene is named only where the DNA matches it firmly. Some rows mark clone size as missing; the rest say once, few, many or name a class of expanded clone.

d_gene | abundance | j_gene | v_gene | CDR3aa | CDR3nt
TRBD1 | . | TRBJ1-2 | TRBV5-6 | CASSYGQGRYGYTF | TGTGCCAGCAGCTACGGACAGGGCAGGTACGGCTACACCTTC
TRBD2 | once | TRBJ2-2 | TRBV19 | CASINSGVNTGELFF | TGTGCCAGTATTAATAGCGGGGTGAACACCGGGGAGCTGTTTTTT
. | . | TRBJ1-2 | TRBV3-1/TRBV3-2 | CASSQVIGLSHGYTF | TGTGCCAGCAGCCAAGTTATCGGTCTTAGCCATGGCTACACCTTC
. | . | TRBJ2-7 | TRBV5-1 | CASSPQGYEQYF | TGCGCCAGCAGCCCGCAGGGCTACGAGCAGTACTTC
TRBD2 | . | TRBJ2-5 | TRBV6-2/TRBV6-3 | CASSSPRSGGQETQYF | TGTGCCAGCAGTTCCCCCCGTTCGGGGGGACAAGAGACCCAGTACTTC
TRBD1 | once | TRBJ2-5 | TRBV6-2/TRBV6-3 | CASSRTGGEETQYF | TGTGCCAGCAGTCGGACAGGGGGGGAAGAGACCCAGTACTTC
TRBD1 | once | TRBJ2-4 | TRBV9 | CASSPHTGGTDIQYF | TGTGCCAGCAGCCCACATACAGGGGGCACAGACATTCAGTACTTC
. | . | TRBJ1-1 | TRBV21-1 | CASSKVTQGEVMNTEAFF | TGTGCCAGCAGCAAAGTAACACAGGGGGAGGTCATGAACACTGAAGCTTTCTTT
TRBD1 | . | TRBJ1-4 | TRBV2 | CASSGGQAEKLFF | TGTGCCAGCAGTGGAGGACAGGCTGAAAAACTGTTTTTT
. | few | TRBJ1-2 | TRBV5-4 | CASSLALQNNYGYTF | TGTGCCAGCAGCTTGGCATTACAGAATAACTATGGCTACACCTTC
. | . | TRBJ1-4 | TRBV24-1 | CATRGAGNEKLFF | TGTGCCACTCGGGGGGCAGGAAATGAAAAACTGTTTTTT
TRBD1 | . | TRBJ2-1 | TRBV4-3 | CASSQAAGQGYEQFF | TGCGCCAGCAGCCAAGCCGCGGGACAGGGGTATGAGCAGTTCTTC
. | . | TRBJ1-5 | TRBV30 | CAWSRQRNQPQHF | TGTGCCTGGAGTCGCCAGCGGAATCAGCCCCAGCATTTT
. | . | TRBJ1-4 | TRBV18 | CASSPDRSQEKLFF | TGTGCCAGCTCACCAGACAGGTCTCAGGAAAAACTGTTTTTT
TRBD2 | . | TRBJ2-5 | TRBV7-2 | CASSLWTSGESETQYF | TGTGCCAGCAGCTTGTGGACTAGCGGGGAATCCGAGACCCAGTACTTC
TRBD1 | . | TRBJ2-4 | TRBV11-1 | CASSQQTGRGYF | TGTGCCAGCAGCCAACAGACAGGGAGAGGCTACTTC
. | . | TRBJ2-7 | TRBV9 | CASSVSTSPNSYEQYF | TGTGCCAGCAGCGTCAGTACTAGCCCAAACTCCTACGAGCAGTACTTC
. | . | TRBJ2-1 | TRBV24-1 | CATSDPNLTNEQFF | TGTGCCACCAGTGACCCCAACCTGACAAACGAGCAGTTCTTC
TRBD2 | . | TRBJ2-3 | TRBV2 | CASSLYSSGGTDTQYF | TGTGCCAGCAGCTTATACTCTAGCGGAGGCACAGATACGCAGTATTTT
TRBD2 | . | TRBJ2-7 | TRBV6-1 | CASSEGPGGNYEQYF | TGTGCCAGCAGTGAAGGTCCCGGGGGGAACTACGAGCAGTACTTC
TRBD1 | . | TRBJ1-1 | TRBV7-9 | CASSGGTARPNTEAFF | TGTGCCAGCAGCGGGGGGACAGCCCGACCGAACACTGAAGCTTTCTTT
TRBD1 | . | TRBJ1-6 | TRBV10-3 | CAISERTGGANNSPLHF | TGTGCCATCAGTGAGAGGACAGGGGGCGCGAATAATTCACCCCTCCACTTT
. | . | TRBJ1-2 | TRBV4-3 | CASSQDDPREGGYTF | TGCGCCAGCAGCCAAGACGACCCTCGGGAGGGTGGCTACACCTTC
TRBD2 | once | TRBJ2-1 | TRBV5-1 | CASSFSWGGAEQFF | TGCGCCAGCAGCTTTTCGTGGGGGGGTGCTGAGCAGTTCTTC
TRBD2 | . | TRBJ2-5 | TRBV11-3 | CASSPGLAGGQETQYF | TGTGCCAGCAGCCCGGGACTAGCGGGGGGGCAAGAGACCCAGTACTTC
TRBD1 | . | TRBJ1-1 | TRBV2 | CASSQGENTEAFF | TGTGCCAGCAGTCAGGGGGAGAACACTGAAGCTTTCTTT
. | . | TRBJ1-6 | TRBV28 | CASSSNRLDYSPLHF | TGTGCCAGCAGTTCTAACAGACTAGATTATTCACCCCTCCACTTT
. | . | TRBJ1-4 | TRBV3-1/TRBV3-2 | CASSLQYEKLFF | TGTGCCAGCAGCCTACAATATGAAAAACTGTTTTTT
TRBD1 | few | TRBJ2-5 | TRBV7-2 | CASSITGGPETQYF | TGTGCCAGCAGCATAACAGGGGGGCCAGAGACCCAGTACTTC
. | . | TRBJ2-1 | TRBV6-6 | CASSYSSQANEQFF | TGTGCCAGCAGTTACTCGAGTCAGGCCAATGAGCAGTTCTTC
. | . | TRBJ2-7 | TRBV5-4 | CASSFTPRGGDEQYF | TGTGCCAGCAGCTTCACACCACGAGGAGGGGACGAGCAGTACTTC
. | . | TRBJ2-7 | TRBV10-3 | CAIRKTHEQYF | TGTGCCATCAGAAAAACTCACGAGCAGTACTTC
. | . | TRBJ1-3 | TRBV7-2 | CASSSPTSSGNTIYF | TGTGCCAGCAGCTCTCCTACGTCCTCTGGAAACACCATATATTTT
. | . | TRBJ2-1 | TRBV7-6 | CASSLAGGPGNEQFF | TGTGCCAGCAGCTTAGCGGGGGGGCCGGGGAATGAGCAGTTCTTC
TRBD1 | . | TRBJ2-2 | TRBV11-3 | CASSQDRGGELFF | TGTGCCAGCAGCCAGGACAGGGGCGGGGAGCTGTTTTTT
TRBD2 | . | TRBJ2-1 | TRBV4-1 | CASSPERGEVEQFF | TGCGCCAGCAGCCCCGAGCGGGGGGAGGTTGAGCAGTTCTTC
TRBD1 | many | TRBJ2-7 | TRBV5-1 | CASSLSGGGQGISYEQYF | TGCGCCAGCAGCTTGAGTGGTGGGGGACAGGGAATTTCCTACGAGCAGTACTTC
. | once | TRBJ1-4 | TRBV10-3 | CAISVGRGVGEKLFF | TGTGCCATCAGTGTTGGTAGGGGCGTTGGTGAAAAACTGTTTTTT
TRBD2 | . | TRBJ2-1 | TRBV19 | CASSMRRGGLDEQFF | TGTGCCAGTAGTATGCGTCGGGGGGGCCTCGATGAGCAGTTCTTC
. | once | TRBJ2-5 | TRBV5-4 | CASSWRQNQETQYF | TGTGCCAGCAGCTGGAGACAGAACCAAGAGACCCAGTACTTC
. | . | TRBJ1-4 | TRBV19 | CASSMRQGWEKLFF | TGTGCCAGTAGTATGCGGCAGGGATGGGAAAAACTGTTTTTT
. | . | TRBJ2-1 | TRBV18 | CASSPPQGRGEQFF | TGTGCCAGCTCACCACCGCAGGGCAGGGGTGAGCAGTTCTTC
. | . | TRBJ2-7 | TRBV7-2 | CASSPRGESYEQYF | TGTGCCAGCAGCCCCAGGGGCGAATCCTACGAGCAGTACTTC
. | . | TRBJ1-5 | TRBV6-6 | CASSYGGGQQPQHF | TGTGCCAGCAGTTACGGGGGGGGCCAGCAGCCCCAGCATTTT
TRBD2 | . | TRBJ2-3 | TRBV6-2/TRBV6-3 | CASSVAGGPDTQYF | TGTGCCAGCAGTGTAGCGGGGGGGCCAGATACGCAGTATTTT
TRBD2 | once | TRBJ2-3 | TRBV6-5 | CASNRAGAATDTQYF | TGTGCCAGCAACCGAGCGGGGGCCGCCACAGATACGCAGTATTTT
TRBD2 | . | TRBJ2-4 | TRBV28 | CASSLWTSGVAKNIQYF | TGTGCCAGCAGTTTATGGACTAGCGGGGTTGCCAAAAACATTCAGTACTTC
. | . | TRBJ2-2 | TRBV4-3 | CASSQVAGNTGELFF | TGCGCCAGCAGCCAAGTGGCGGGAAACACCGGGGAGCTGTTTTTT
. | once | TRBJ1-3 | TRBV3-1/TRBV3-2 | CASSQDLGTGNTIYF | TGTGCCAGCAGCCAAGATTTGGGGACAGGAAACACCATATATTTT
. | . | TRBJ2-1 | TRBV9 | CASSVDGGPYNEQFF | TGTGCCAGCAGCGTCGACGGGGGACCCTACAATGAGCAGTTCTTC
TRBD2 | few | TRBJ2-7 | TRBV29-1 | CSAMTSGGAGQYF | TGCAGCGCCATGACTAGCGGGGGGGCCGGGCAGTACTTC
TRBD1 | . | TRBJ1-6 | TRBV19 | CASSTTPRTGVGSPLHF | TGTGCCAGTAGTACCACCCCTAGGACAGGGGTGGGTTCACCCCTCCACTTT
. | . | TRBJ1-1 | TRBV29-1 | CSADRPLNTEAFF | TGCAGCGCCGACAGACCTTTGAACACTGAAGCTTTCTTT
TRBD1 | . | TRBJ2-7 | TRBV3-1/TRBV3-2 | CASSLQGQGPYEQYF | TGTGCCAGCAGCCTACAGGGACAGGGTCCCTACGAGCAGTACTTC
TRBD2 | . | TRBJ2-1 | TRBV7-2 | CASSLVSGYSGEGNEQFF | TGTGCCAGCAGCTTAGTATCCGGATATAGCGGGGAGGGCAATGAGCAGTTCTTC
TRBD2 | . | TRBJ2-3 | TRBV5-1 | CASSRGTSGGSDTQYF | TGCGCCAGCAGCCGGGGGACTAGCGGGGGTTCGGATACGCAGTATTTT